The clone carrying this TCR beta chain was detected many times. Its antigen remains unknown. Time point defined: persistent/refractory GD, antithyroid drugs over 5 years with positive TRAb. Researchers made the TCR library from RNA that was extracted from PBMCs. The sample belongs to a study of regulatory T cells in long-lasting Graves disease. Study in general: By definition, persistent Graves' disease involved antithyroid drugs for over 5 years alongside positive TSH receptor antibodies.

Points from the study as a whole: Persistent disease preferred TRBV28, TRBJ1-2 and TRBJ2-5; new disease, TRBV20-1 and TRBJ2-1.

Investigators prepared the TCR beta libraries by applying iRepertoire HTBI primers and Arm-PCR of CDR3 regions. TCRdb re-called the multiplex PCR reads with MiXCR, one entry per CDR3 protein. The sample consists of a few hundred thousand distinct CDR3 sequences, 20% to 25% of them appearing once. The CDR3 is 12 amino acids. V was cut by 5 bases and J by 8 bases, with 12 bases left in between. In germline, CDR1 is PRHDT, CDR2 FYEKMQ (reference sequence). The receptor was derived from a female donor with Graves disease. Sample: peripheral blood mononuclear cells (PBMCs), taken when the disease was refractory, from a patient treated with antithyroid drugs. The chain carries TRBV13 and TRBJ1-1; D gene ambiguous. The CDR3 bases are TGTGCCAGCAGCCTCAGTAGACAAGAAGCTTTCTTT. Protein: CASSLSRQEAFF.